One TCR beta chain is described in this entry. Its antigen is not known. Included in the TCR beta cDNA libraries were unique molecular identifiers. TCRdb used MiXCR to reprocess the PCR reads, holding one entry per CDR3 protein. The table records approximately 630,000 distinct CDR3 sequences, approximately 60% of them present only once. V was pared by 1 base and J by 13 bases, with 17 bases of the junction left unmatched. This CDR3 spans 17 amino acids. This sample was taken from a study of post-analysis software for immune sequencing data. Study as a whole: Several disease courses (relapsing-remitting, secondary progressive and progressive-relapsing) of multiple sclerosis were included. Notes on the study in general: The study found TRBV5-6, TRBV5-1 and TRBV20-1 among five or six TRBV segments more frequent in patients than controls. Co-batched samples clustered tightly together by F measure.

The sequencing input was blood. V and J are TRBV12-3 or TRBV12-4 and TRBJ2-1, with 9 bases matching TRBD2. The sequence was obtained from a girl aged 2 to 10 with multiple sclerosis. This chain's CDR3 is CASSLGWPSGAQETQFF. CDR3 coding DNA: TGTGCCAGCAGTTTAGGCTGGCCTAGCGGGGCCCAAGAGACCCAGTTCTTC.